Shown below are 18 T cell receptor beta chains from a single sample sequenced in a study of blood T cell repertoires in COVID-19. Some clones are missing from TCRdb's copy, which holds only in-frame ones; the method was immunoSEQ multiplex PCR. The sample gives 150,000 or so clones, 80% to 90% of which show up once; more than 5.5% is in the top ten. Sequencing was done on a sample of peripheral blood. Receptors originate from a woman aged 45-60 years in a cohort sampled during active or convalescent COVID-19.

Here the CDR3 DNA reads TGTGCCAGCAGTGATAACGAGCAGTACTTC. Translated: CASSDNEQYF. The genes are TRBV6-4 and TRBJ2-7; D unresolved. CDR3 length: 10 residues. Germline V CDR1 and CDR2: MRHNA, SNTAGT. Trimming took 3 bases from V and 5 from J, leaving 2 bases between them.

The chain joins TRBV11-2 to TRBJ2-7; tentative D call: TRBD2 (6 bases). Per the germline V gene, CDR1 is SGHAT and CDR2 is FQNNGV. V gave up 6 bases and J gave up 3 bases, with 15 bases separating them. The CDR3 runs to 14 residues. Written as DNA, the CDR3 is TGTGCCAGCAGTGAGGGACTCTCGAACTACGAGCAGTACTTC. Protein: CASSEGLSNYEQYF.

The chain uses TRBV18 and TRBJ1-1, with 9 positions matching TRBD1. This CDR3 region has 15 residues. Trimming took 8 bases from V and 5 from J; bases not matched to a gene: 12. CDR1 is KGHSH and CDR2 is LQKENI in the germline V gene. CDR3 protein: CASQPSQGAFTEAFF. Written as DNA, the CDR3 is TGTGCCAGCCAACCCTCACAGGGGGCTTTTACTGAAGCTTTCTTT.

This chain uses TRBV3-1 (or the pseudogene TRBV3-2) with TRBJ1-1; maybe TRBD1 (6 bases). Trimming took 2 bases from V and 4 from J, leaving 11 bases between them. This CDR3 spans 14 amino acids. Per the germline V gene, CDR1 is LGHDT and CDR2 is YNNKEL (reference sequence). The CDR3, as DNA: TGTGCCAGCAGCCAATACACAGGGTTCACTGAAGCTTTCTTT. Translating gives CASSQYTGFTEAFF.

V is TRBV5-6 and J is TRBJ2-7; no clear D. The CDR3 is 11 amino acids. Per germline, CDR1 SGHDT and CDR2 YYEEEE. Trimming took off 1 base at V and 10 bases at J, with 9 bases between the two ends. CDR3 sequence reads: CASSLRRDQYF. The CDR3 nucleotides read TGTGCCAGCAGCTTGAGGAGAGATCAGTACTTC. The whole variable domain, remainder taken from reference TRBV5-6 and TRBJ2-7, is DAGVTQSPTHLIKTRGQQVTLRCSPKSGHDTVSWYQQALGQGPQFIFQYYEEEERQRGNFPDRFSGHQFPNYSSELNVNALLLGDSALYLCASSLRRDQYFGPGTRLTVT.

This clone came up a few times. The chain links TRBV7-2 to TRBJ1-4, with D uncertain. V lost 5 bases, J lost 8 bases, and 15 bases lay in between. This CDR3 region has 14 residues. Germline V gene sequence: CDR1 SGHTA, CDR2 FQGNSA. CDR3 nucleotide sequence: TGTGCCAGCAGCCCGTTCGTATCCGAGGAAAAACTGTTTTTT. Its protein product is CASSPFVSEEKLFF.

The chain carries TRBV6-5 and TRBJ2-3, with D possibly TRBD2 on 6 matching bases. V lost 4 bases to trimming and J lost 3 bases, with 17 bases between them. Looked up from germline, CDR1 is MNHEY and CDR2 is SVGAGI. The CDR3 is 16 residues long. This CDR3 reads CASSSLGGTTTDTQYF. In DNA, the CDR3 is TGTGCCAGCAGTTCCCTCGGGGGAACCACGACAGATACGCAGTATTTT.

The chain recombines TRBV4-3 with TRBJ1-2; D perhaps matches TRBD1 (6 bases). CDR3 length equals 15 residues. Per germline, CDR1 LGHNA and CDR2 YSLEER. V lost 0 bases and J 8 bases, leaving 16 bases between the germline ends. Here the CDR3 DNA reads TGCGCCAGCAGCCAAGAAGGGGGACCCACCGGCGGCTACACCTTC. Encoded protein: CASSQEGGPTGGYTF.

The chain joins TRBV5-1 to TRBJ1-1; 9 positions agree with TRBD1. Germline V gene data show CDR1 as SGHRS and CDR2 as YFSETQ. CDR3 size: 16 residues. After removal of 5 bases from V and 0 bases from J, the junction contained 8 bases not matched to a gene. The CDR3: CASSSTGGSMNTEAFF. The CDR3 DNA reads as TGCGCCAGCAGTTCTACAGGGGGCTCCATGAACACTGAAGCTTTCTTT.

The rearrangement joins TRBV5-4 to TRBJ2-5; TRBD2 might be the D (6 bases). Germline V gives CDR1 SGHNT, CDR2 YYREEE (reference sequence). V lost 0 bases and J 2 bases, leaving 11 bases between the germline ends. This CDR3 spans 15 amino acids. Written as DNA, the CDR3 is TGTGCCAGCAGCTTGGGGGTAGCGGAACAAGAGACCCAGTACTTC. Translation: CASSLGVAEQETQYF.

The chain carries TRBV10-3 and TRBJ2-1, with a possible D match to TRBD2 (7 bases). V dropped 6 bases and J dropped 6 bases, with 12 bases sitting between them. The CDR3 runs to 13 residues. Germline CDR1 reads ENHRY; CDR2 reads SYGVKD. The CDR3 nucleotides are TGTGCCATCAGAGGCGGGGGCCTCAATGAGCAGTTCTTC. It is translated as CAIRGGGLNEQFF.

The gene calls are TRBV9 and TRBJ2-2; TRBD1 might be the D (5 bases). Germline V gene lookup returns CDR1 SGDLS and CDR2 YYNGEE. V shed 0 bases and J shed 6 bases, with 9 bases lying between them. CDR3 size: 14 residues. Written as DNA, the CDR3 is TGTGCCAGCAGCGTAGAGTCAGGGCCCGGGGAGCTGTTTTTT. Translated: CASSVESGPGELFF.

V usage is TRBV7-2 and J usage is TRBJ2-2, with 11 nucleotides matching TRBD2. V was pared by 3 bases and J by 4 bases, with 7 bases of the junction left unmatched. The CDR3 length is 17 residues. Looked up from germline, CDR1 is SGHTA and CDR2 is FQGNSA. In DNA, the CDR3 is TGTGCCAGCAGCTTCCCAACGACTAGCGGGGCCACCGGGGAGCTGTTTTTT. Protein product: CASSFPTTSGATGELFF. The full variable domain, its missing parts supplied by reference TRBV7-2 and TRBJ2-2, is GAGVSQSPSNKVTEKGKDVELRCDPISGHTALYWYRQSLGQGLEFLIYFQGNSAPDKSGLPSDRFSAERTGGSVSTLTIQRTQQEDSAVYLCASSFPTTSGATGELFFGEGSRLTVL.

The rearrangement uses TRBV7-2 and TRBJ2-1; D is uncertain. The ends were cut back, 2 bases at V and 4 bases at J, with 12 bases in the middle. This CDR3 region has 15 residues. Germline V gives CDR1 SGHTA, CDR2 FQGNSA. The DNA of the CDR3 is TGTGCCAGCAGCTTATGGAGTTTAGGATACAATGAGCAGTTCTTC. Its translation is CASSLWSLGYNEQFF.

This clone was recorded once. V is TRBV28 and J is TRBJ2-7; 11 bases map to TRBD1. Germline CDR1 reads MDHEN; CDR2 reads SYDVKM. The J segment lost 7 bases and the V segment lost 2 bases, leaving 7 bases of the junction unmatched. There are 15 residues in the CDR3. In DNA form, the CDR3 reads TGTGCCAGCAGTTTACCCTGGACAGGGGGCCGGGAGCAGTACTTC. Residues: CASSLPWTGGREQYF.

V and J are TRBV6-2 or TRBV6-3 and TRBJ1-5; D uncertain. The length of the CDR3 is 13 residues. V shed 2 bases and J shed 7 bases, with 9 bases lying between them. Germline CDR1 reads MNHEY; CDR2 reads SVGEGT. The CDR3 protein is CASSYEVRQPQHF. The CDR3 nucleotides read TGTGCCAGCAGTTACGAGGTACGCCAGCCCCAGCATTTT.

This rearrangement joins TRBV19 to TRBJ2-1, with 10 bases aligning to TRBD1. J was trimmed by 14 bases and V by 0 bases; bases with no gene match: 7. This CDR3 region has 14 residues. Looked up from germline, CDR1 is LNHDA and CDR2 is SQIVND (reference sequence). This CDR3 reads CASSIDGGQGREFF. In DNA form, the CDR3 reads TGTGCCAGTAGTATAGATGGGGGACAGGGGAGGGAGTTCTTC.

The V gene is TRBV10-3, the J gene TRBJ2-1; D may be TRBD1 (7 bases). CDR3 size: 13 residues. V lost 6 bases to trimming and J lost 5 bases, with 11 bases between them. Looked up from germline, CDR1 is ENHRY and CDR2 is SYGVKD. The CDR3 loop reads CAIRDREDNEQFF. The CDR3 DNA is TGTGCCATCAGAGACAGGGAGGACAATGAGCAGTTCTTC.